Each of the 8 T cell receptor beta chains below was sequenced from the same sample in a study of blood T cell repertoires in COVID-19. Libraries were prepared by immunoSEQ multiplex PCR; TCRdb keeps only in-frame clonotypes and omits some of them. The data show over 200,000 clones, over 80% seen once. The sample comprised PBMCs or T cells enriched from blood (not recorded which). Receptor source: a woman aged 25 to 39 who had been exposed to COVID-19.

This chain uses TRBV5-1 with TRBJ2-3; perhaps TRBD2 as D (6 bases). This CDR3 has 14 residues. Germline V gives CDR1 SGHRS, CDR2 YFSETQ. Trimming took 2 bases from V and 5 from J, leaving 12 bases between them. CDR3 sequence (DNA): TGCGCCAGCAGCTTAACGGGAGTGATAGATACGCAGTATTTT. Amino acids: CASSLTGVIDTQYF.

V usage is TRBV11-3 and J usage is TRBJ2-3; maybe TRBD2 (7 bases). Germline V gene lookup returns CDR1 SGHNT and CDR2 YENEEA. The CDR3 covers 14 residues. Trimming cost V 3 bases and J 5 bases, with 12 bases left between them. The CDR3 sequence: CASSLGAGVDTQYF. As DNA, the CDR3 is TGTGCCAGCAGCTTGGGGGCGGGAGTAGATACGCAGTATTTT.

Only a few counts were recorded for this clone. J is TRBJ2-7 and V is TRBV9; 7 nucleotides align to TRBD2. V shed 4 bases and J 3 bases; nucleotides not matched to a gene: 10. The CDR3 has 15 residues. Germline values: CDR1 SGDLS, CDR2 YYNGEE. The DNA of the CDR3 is TGTGCCAGCAGCCCCCTTGGGGGAGGGGTCTACGAGCAGTACTTC. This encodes CASSPLGGGVYEQYF.

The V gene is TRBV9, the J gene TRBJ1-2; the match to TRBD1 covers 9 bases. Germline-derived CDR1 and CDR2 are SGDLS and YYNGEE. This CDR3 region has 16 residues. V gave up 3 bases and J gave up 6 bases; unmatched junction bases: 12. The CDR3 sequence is CASSETGGDGFDGYTF. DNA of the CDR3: TGTGCCAGCAGCGAGACAGGGGGAGACGGTTTTGATGGCTACACCTTC.

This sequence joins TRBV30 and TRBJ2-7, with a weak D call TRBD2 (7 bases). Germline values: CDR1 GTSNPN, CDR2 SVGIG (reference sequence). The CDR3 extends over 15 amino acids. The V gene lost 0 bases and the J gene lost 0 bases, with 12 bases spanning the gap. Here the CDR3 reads CAWSVRGDTSYEQYF. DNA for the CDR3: TGTGCCTGGAGTGTACGGGGGGACACCTCCTACGAGCAGTACTTC.

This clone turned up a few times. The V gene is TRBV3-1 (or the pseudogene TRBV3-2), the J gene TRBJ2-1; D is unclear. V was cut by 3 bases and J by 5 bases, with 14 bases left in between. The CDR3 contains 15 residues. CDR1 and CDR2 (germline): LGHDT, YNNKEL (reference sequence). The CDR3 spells CASSHFPRLDNEQFF. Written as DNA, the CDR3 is TGTGCCAGCAGCCATTTCCCTAGACTCGACAATGAGCAGTTCTTC.

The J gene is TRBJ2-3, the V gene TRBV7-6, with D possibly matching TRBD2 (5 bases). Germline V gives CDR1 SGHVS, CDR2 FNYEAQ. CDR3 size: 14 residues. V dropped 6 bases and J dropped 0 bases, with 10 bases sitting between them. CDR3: CASSRDPSTDTQYF. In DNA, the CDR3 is TGTGCCAGCAGTCGGGATCCTAGCACAGATACGCAGTATTTT.

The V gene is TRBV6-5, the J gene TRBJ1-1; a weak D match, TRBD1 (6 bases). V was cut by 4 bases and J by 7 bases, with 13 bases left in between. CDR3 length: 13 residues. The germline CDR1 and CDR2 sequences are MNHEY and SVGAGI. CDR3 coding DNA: TGTGCCAGCAGTTCAGGGGCGCAAAGTGAAGCTTTCTTT. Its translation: CASSSGAQSEAFF.